These 31 T cell receptor beta chains came from one sample sequenced in a study of PD-1 and CTLA-4 blockade in melanoma. Assay: immunoSEQ multiplex PCR; the TCRdb copy retains only in-frame clones and omits some. The sample contains tens of thousands of clones, around 90% of which appear only once. The sequenced sample was CD8+ T cells from peripheral blood, obtained from a patient given anti-PD-1 treatment. The source of these receptors is a human donor with melanoma.

The V and J genes are TRBV4-2 and TRBJ2-7; 9 nucleotides agree with TRBD1. The V gene's germline CDR1 is LGHNA and CDR2 YNFKEQ. Trimming cost V 4 bases and J 5 bases; bases outside gene matches: 6. This CDR3 comprises 14 residues. Here the CDR3 reads CASSPYRGLNEQYF. The CDR3 DNA follows: TGTGCCAGCAGCCCCTACAGGGGGCTTAACGAGCAGTACTTC.

The rearrangement links TRBV7-3 to TRBJ2-1; 8 nucleotides align to TRBD1. There are 16 residues in the CDR3. CDR1 and CDR2 (germline): SGHTA, FQGTGA. V gave up 5 bases and J gave up 2 bases; unmatched junction bases: 8. CDR3 residues: CASSLGGTGAYNEQFF. The CDR3 region has the DNA TGTGCCAGCAGCCTAGGAGGGACAGGTGCCTACAATGAGCAGTTCTTC.

J is TRBJ1-5 and V is TRBV24-1, with a tentative D call TRBD1 (5 bases). Germline CDR1 and CDR2: KGHDR and SFDVKD. The CDR3 length is 13 residues. V lost 10 bases and J lost 7, with 16 bases in between. The CDR3 region is CATEAGAFQPQHF. In DNA form, the CDR3 reads TGTGCCACAGAAGCTGGGGCATTCCAGCCCCAGCATTTT.

This chain links TRBV27 with TRBJ1-1, with unresolved D. The CDR3 loop spans 13 amino acids. Germline values: CDR1 MNHEY, CDR2 SMNVEV (reference sequence). V gave up 3 bases and J gave up 4 bases, with 9 bases separating them. CDR3 loop: CASSFRGGTEAFF. CDR3 nucleotides: TGTGCCAGCAGTTTTCGGGGTGGCACTGAAGCTTTCTTT.

The J gene is TRBJ2-7, the V gene TRBV10-3; TRBD2 aligns across 9 bases. Germline loops: CDR1 ENHRY, CDR2 SYGVKD. After removal of 1 base from V and 0 bases from J, the junction contained 7 bases not matched to a gene. This CDR3 comprises 17 residues. The CDR3: CAISELSSGVSSYEQYF. Written as DNA, the CDR3 is TGTGCCATCAGTGAGTTGTCTAGCGGGGTGAGCTCCTACGAGCAGTACTTC.

The rearrangement uses TRBV5-6 and TRBJ2-7; TRBD1 is a possible D gene (6 bases). This CDR3 is 16 amino acids long. Germline values: CDR1 SGHDT, CDR2 YYEEEE. Between the trimmed V and J ends, which lost 0 bases and 0 bases, there was a span of 13 bases. The CDR3 DNA sequence: TGTGCCAGCAGCTTGGCCGACAGGCCTAGCTCCTACGAGCAGTACTTC. Translated, it gives CASSLADRPSSYEQYF.

The chain joins TRBV11-2 to TRBJ2-3; D might be TRBD1 (6 bases). Germline V CDR1 and CDR2: SGHAT, FQNNGV. The CDR3 has 15 amino acids. With 6 bases removed from V and 0 bases from J, the gap between germline ends came to 13 bases. The CDR3 DNA reads as TGTGCCAGCAGGGACCCAGGGGCGAGCACAGATACGCAGTATTTT. Its protein is CASRDPGASTDTQYF.

The genes are TRBV6-6 and TRBJ1-1; 7 positions agree with TRBD1. J lost 4 bases, V lost 7 bases, and 3 bases had no gene match. This CDR3 spans 12 amino acids. Germline V gives CDR1 MNHNY, CDR2 SVGAGI (reference sequence). CDR3 sequence reads: CASNEGATEAFF. The CDR3 DNA reads as TGTGCCAGCAACGAGGGGGCCACTGAAGCTTTCTTT.

The rearrangement joins TRBV29-1 to TRBJ1-1, with D perhaps matching TRBD1 (5 bases). V lost 8 bases to trimming and J lost 1 base, with 11 bases between them. The germline V gene has CDR1 SQVTM and CDR2 ANQGSEA. The CDR3 consists of 12 residues. Written as DNA, the CDR3 is TGCAGCTCCAGGGTCTGGAACACTGAAGCTTTCTTT. Translated: CSSRVWNTEAFF.

J is TRBJ2-1 and V is TRBV7-3; 7 bases are shared with TRBD2. CDR1 and CDR2 (germline): SGHTA, FQGTGA. CDR3 length: 13 amino acids. The J segment lost 9 bases and the V segment lost 3 bases, leaving 5 bases of the junction unmatched. This chain's CDR3 is CASSLGGMSEQFF. DNA for the CDR3: TGTGCCAGCAGCTTGGGGGGGATGTCTGAGCAGTTCTTC. The full variable domain, with the rest looked up from reference TRBV7-3 and TRBJ2-1, is GAGVSQTPSNKVTEKGKYVELRCDPISGHTALYWYRQSLGQGPEFLIYFQGTGAADDSGLPNDRFFAVRPEGSVSTLKIQRTERGDSAVYLCASSLGGMSEQFFGPGTRLTVL.

The chain carries TRBV11-2 and TRBJ2-5, with 8 positions matching TRBD2. This CDR3 has 17 residues. Germline V gene lookup returns CDR1 SGHAT and CDR2 FQNNGV. Trimming removed 6 bases from V and 0 bases from J; junction bases left unmatched: 12. The CDR3 DNA follows: TGTGCCAGCAGACCGCCGAATATAGCGGGGAACCAAGAGACCCAGTACTTC. It yields the protein CASRPPNIAGNQETQYF.

The chain carries TRBV11-2 and TRBJ1-1, with TRBD1 matching 7 bases. The CDR3 runs 15 residues. Germline V CDR1 and CDR2: SGHAT, FQNNGV. V gave up 1 base and J gave up 3 bases; unmatched junction bases: 5. CDR3 in DNA: TGTGCCAGCAGCTTAGGGGCAGGGGGGGACACTGAAGCTTTCTTT. Its protein product is CASSLGAGGDTEAFF.

This clone has a single count. This chain joins TRBV3-1 (or the pseudogene TRBV3-2) and TRBJ2-3, with 12 bases matching TRBD2. The CDR3 is made up of 15 amino acids. Germline trimming cut 0 bases from V and 11 bases from J; bases unmatched to any gene: 6. Looked up from germline, CDR1 is LGHDT and CDR2 is YNNKEL (reference sequence). The CDR3 sequence: CASSQDRSTSGGQYF. DNA for the CDR3: TGTGCCAGCAGCCAAGACCGGTCGACTAGCGGGGGGCAGTATTTT.

CDR3 region: CASSLAPDSNYGYTF. In DNA, the CDR3 is TGTGCCAGCAGCTTAGCACCGGACAGTAACTATGGCTACACCTTC. The chain is built from TRBV7-6 and TRBJ1-2, with D tentatively TRBD1 (6 bases). Trimming cost V 0 bases and J 1 base, with 9 bases left between them. CDR3 length equals 15 residues. Germline V gene sequence: CDR1 SGHVS, CDR2 FNYEAQ.

This sequence joins TRBV7-8 and TRBJ1-1; possible D gene TRBD1, 6 bases. Looked up from germline, CDR1 is SGHVS and CDR2 is FQNEAQ. The CDR3 is 15 residues long. V was trimmed by 7 bases and J by 6 bases, leaving 21 bases between them. The DNA of the CDR3 is TGTGCCAGCATCCCTAGGGGGGGCGGTAATTCTGAAGCTTTCTTT. Amino acids: CASIPRGGGNSEAFF.

The DNA for the CDR3 is TGTGCCAGCAGCTTTCCGGGGTCAAGCTCCTACGAGCAGTACTTC. Protein product: CASSFPGSSSYEQYF. The chain recombines TRBV5-4 with TRBJ2-7, with a tentative D call TRBD2 (5 bases). CDR1 SGHNT and CDR2 YYREEE come from the germline V gene (reference sequence). The CDR3 runs to 15 residues. Trimming removed 2 bases from V and 0 bases from J, with 12 bases in between.

The chain combines TRBV6-1 with TRBJ2-5; D is undetermined. V lost 2 bases to trimming and J lost 0 bases, with 10 bases between them. The CDR3 runs to 15 residues. CDR1 MNHNS and CDR2 SASEGT come from the germline V gene. CDR3 nucleotides: TGTGCCAGCAGTGAATTCGGCCAGAACCAAGAGACCCAGTACTTC. Translated: CASSEFGQNQETQYF.

This clone was counted a single time. V and J are TRBV7-9 and TRBJ1-1; D unclear. CDR3 length equals 13 residues. Germline V CDR1 and CDR2: SEHNR, FQNEAQ (reference sequence). Trimming took 5 bases from V and 0 from J, leaving 7 bases between them. DNA for the CDR3: TGTGCCAGCAGCGCCAACATGAACACTGAAGCTTTCTTT. Amino acid sequence: CASSANMNTEAFF.

The gene calls are TRBV10-3 and TRBJ1-1, with 9 bases identical to TRBD1. Trimming at V came to 10 bases and at J to 2 bases, leaving 5 bases not matched to a gene. The CDR3 extends over 13 amino acids. Germline-derived CDR1 and CDR2 are ENHRY and SYGVKD. CDR3 residues: CATRDRVNTEAFF. For the CDR3, the DNA is TGTGCCACCCGGGACAGGGTAAACACTGAAGCTTTCTTT.

The J gene is TRBJ2-1, the V gene TRBV28, with 9 bases lining up with TRBD2. CDR3 length: 15 amino acids. V shed 6 bases and J 6 bases; nucleotides not matched to a gene: 9. CDR1 and CDR2 from the germline V gene are MDHEN and SYDVKM. The CDR3 here is CASRSAGGPVNEQFF. In DNA form, the CDR3 reads TGTGCCAGCAGGTCGGCGGGGGGGCCGGTCAATGAGCAGTTCTTC.

V and J are TRBV13 and TRBJ1-1; D may be TRBD1 (5 bases). Germline-derived CDR1 and CDR2 are PRHDT and FYEKMQ (reference sequence). V gave up 4 bases and J gave up 4 bases, with 7 bases separating them. The CDR3 spans 12 residues. In DNA form, the CDR3 reads TGTGCCAGCAGCTCGAGGGGCACTGAAGCTTTCTTT. Its protein product is CASSSRGTEAFF.

The rearrangement uses TRBV6-2 or TRBV6-3 and TRBJ1-6; D ambiguous. The germline V and J ends were trimmed by 2 bases and 11 bases, with 7 bases remaining between them. CDR3 length: 12 residues. Looked up from germline, CDR1 is MNHEY and CDR2 is SVGEGT. This CDR3 reads CASSYPPPPLHF. The CDR3, as DNA: TGTGCCAGCAGTTACCCACCGCCACCCCTCCACTTT.

The chain employs TRBV14 and TRBJ1-6; D ambiguous. CDR3 length equals 15 residues. Germline CDR1 is SGHDN and CDR2 is FVKESK. Deletions cut 1 base from V and 8 bases from J, with 12 bases between. Here the CDR3 reads CASSQGSSVYSPLHF. The CDR3 DNA reads TGTGCCAGCAGCCAAGGCTCTTCAGTATATTCACCCCTCCACTTT.

V and J are TRBV6-5 and TRBJ1-4, with D tentatively TRBD1 (5 bases). Trimming took off 11 bases at V and 4 bases at J, with 11 bases between the two ends. The CDR3 has 12 amino acids. Germline assignment: CDR1 MNHEY and CDR2 SVGAGI. Here the CDR3 reads CAAGGYNEKLFF. CDR3 DNA sequence: TGTGCCGCTGGGGGGTATAATGAAAAACTGTTTTTT.

This chain uses TRBV19 with TRBJ2-1; TRBD2 aligns across 7 bases. Trimming took 3 bases from V and 0 from J; bases not matched to a gene: 5. The germline gives CDR1 LNHDA, CDR2 SQIVND (reference sequence). The CDR3 is 16 residues long. CDR3 DNA sequence: TGTGCCAGTAGTATCTACGGCGGGAGCTCCTACAATGAGCAGTTCTTC. Its protein product is CASSIYGGSSYNEQFF.

V gene TRBV11-2 combines with J gene TRBJ2-7; a possible D gene is TRBD2 (5 bases). Germline assignment: CDR1 SGHAT and CDR2 FQNNGV. V gave up 5 bases and J gave up 3 bases, with 14 bases separating them. This CDR3 is built from 14 residues. CDR3 nucleotide sequence: TGTGCCAGCAGCCCCCCTTCCCGGGACTACGAGCAGTACTTC. Translation: CASSPPSRDYEQYF.

The chain joins TRBV29-1 to TRBJ1-1, with 9 bases identical to TRBD1. CDR1 and CDR2 (germline): SQVTM, ANQGSEA. CDR3 length equals 13 residues. After removal of 6 bases from V and 6 bases from J, the junction contained 8 bases not matched to a gene. The CDR3: CSVRTGEISEAFF. The CDR3 region has the DNA TGCAGCGTACGGACAGGGGAGATCTCTGAAGCTTTCTTT.

The chain uses TRBV2 and TRBJ1-5; TRBD1 might be the D (6 bases). V shed 3 bases and J shed 2 bases, with 14 bases lying between them. Germline CDR1 is SNHLY and CDR2 is FYNNEI. The CDR3 extends over 16 amino acids. CDR3 region: CASSEEQGRGNQPQHF. CDR3 in DNA: TGTGCCAGCAGTGAGGAACAGGGCAGGGGCAATCAGCCCCAGCATTTT.

V is TRBV13 and J is TRBJ1-1; D possibly corresponds to TRBD1 (5 bases). This CDR3 region has 12 residues. The germline gives CDR1 PRHDT, CDR2 FYEKMQ (reference sequence). V was clipped by 5 bases and J by 4 bases, with 8 bases between them. CDR3 nucleotides: TGTGCCAGCAGCCCCGGGACCACTGAAGCTTTCTTT. It codes for CASSPGTTEAFF.

This chain uses TRBV3-1 (or the pseudogene TRBV3-2) with TRBJ2-7, with D perhaps matching TRBD1 (6 bases). This CDR3 spans 14 amino acids. Germline-derived CDR1 and CDR2 are LGHDT and YNNKEL (reference sequence). Between the trimmed V and J ends, which lost 5 bases and 2 bases, there was a span of 13 bases. DNA for the CDR3: TGTGCCAGCAGCTTACAGGGAAATGCCTACGAGCAGTACTTC. Protein: CASSLQGNAYEQYF.

The rearrangement uses TRBV4-1 and TRBJ2-7; D is ambiguous. The V gene lost 0 bases and the J gene lost 3 bases, with 12 bases spanning the gap. The V gene's germline CDR1 is MGHRA and CDR2 YSYEKL. The CDR3 has 15 residues. CDR3 sequence reads: CASSQDRRIGYEQYF. The CDR3 DNA reads as TGCGCCAGCAGCCAAGATCGACGGATAGGCTACGAGCAGTACTTC.